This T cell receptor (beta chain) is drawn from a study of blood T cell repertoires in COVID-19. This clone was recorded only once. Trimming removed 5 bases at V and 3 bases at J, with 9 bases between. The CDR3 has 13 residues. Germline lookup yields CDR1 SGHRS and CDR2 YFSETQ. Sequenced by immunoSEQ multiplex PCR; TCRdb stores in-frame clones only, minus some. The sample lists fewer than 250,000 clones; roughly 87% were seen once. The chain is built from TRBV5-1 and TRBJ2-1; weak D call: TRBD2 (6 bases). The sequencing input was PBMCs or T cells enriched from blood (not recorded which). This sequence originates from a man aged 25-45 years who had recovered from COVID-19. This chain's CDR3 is CASRLASYNEQFF. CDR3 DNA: TGCGCCAGCAGACTAGCAAGCTACAATGAGCAGTTCTTC.